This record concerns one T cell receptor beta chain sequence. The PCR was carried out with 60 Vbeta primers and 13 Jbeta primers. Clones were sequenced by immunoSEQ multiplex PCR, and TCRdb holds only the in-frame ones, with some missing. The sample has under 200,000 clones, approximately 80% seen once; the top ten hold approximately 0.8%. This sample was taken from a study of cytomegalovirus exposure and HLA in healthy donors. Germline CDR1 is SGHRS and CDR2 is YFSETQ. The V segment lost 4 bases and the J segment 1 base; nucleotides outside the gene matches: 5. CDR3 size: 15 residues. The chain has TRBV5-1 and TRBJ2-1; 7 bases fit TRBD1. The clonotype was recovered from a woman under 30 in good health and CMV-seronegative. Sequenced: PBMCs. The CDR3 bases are TGCGCCAGCAGCCCCGGGACAGCTTCCTACAATGAGCAGTTCTTC. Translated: CASSPGTASYNEQFF.